The entry that follows covers one T cell receptor beta chain sequence. Its antigen is unidentified. The data were taken from a study of beta chain features in type 1 diabetes. General observations from the study: The study found fewer insertions and more deletions at VDJ junctions in type 1 diabetes patients. Patients showed naive, central memory and Treg TCRB repertoires that appeared more similar than those of healthy donors.

A single heparinised draw of approximately 110 mL on average was taken per donor. Expressed TCRB transcripts were sequenced after all isolated RNA was converted to cDNA. Sequencing was performed with immunoSEQ multiplex PCR; in TCRdb, only in-frame clones are kept and a portion is missing. Of 140,000 or so clones in the sample, 8% to 13% were seen once. The sample comprised naive CD4+ T cells from blood. The TCR comes from a man younger than 30 in good health.

CDR3 residues: CATSRDLAGEQYF. The DNA of the CDR3 is TGTGCCACCAGCAGAGATCTGGCAGGAGAGCAGTACTTC. The J gene is TRBJ2-7, the V gene TRBV15; D gene unclear. Germline CDR1 reads LNHNV; CDR2 reads YYDKDF (reference sequence). This CDR3 is built from 13 residues. V lost 0 bases and J 7 bases, leaving 10 bases between the germline ends.